One and the same sample provided the 18 T cell receptor beta chains below, sequenced in a study of PD-L1 blockade in urothelial cancer. Here immunoSEQ multiplex PCR was the method, and the copy in TCRdb shows in-frame clones only, minus some. The table lists some 76,000 clones, about 89% of them singletons. Sequencing was performed on PBMCs, taken around atezolizumab (anti-PD-L1) treatment. Receptors were obtained from a man aged 55-75 years with urothelial cancer.

The chain combines TRBV7-3 with TRBJ2-3, with D maybe TRBD1 (5 bases). Germline CDR1 SGHTA, CDR2 FQGTGA. V was cut by 1 base and J by 10 bases, with 9 bases left in between. This CDR3 region has 12 residues. The CDR3 sequence: CASSLIQGSQYF. CDR3 nucleotides: TGTGCCAGCAGCTTAATCCAGGGCTCGCAGTATTTT.

The table lists this clone with a count of one. This chain connects TRBV29-1 to TRBJ2-1; D may be TRBD2 (5 bases). Per germline, CDR1 SQVTM and CDR2 ANQGSEA. V was clipped by 3 bases and J by 0 bases, with 9 bases between them. CDR3 length: 14 amino acids. CDR3 residues: CSVDHRGSYNEQFF. The CDR3 DNA reads as TGCAGCGTTGATCATCGGGGCTCCTACAATGAGCAGTTCTTC.

The rearrangement joins TRBV7-6 to TRBJ2-1, with D possibly being TRBD1 (5 bases). The CDR3 covers 15 residues. Per the germline V gene, CDR1 is SGHVS and CDR2 is FNYEAQ. With 5 bases removed from V and 4 bases from J, the gap between germline ends came to 15 bases. The CDR3 loop reads CASSPRQGVYNEQFF. CDR3 coding DNA: TGTGCCAGCAGCCCCCGGCAGGGTGTATACAATGAGCAGTTCTTC.

The V gene is TRBV6-1, the J gene TRBJ1-3, with TRBD1 matching over 9 bases. The germline V gene encodes CDR1 MNHNS and CDR2 SASEGT. V lost 4 bases to trimming and J lost 0 bases; unmatched junction nucleotides: 4. This CDR3 has 16 residues. The CDR3 sequence is CASSVDRGISGNTIYF. CDR3 DNA sequence: TGTGCCAGCAGTGTCGACAGGGGGATCTCTGGAAACACCATATATTTT.

In its sample, this clone was seen once. V is TRBV6-6 and J is TRBJ1-4; TRBD1 matches at 7 bases. The trim removed 6 bases at V and 4 bases at J, leaving 8 bases unmatched. There are 15 residues in the CDR3. Germline V lookup: CDR1 MNHNY, CDR2 SVGAGI (reference sequence). The CDR3 sequence: CASRRPGQSNEKLFF. In DNA form, the CDR3 reads TGTGCCAGCAGGCGACCGGGACAGAGTAATGAAAAACTGTTTTTT.

The gene calls are TRBV7-3 and TRBJ2-1; no definite D call. V was trimmed by 3 bases and J by 15 bases, leaving 12 bases between them. Per germline, CDR1 SGHTA and CDR2 FQGTGA. This CDR3 is built from 11 residues. The CDR3 loop reads CASSFGVDLFF. Here the CDR3 DNA reads TGTGCCAGCAGCTTCGGAGTAGATCTGTTCTTC.

The CDR3 region is CASSPGPGIYEQYF. The CDR3 bases are TGTGCCAGCTCACCCGGGCCCGGGATCTACGAGCAGTACTTC. This chain joins TRBV18 and TRBJ2-7, with a possible D match to TRBD2 (5 bases). Germline lookup yields CDR1 KGHSH and CDR2 LQKENI. The germline V and J ends were trimmed by 3 bases and 3 bases, with 12 bases remaining between them. The CDR3 extends over 14 amino acids.

The genes are TRBV5-1 and TRBJ2-1; the D gene is possibly TRBD1 (5 bases). This CDR3 comprises 15 residues. The germline CDR1 and CDR2 sequences are SGHRS and YFSETQ. V shed 1 base and J shed 3 bases, with 11 bases lying between them. The DNA of the CDR3 is TGCGCCAGCAGCTTGTCAGGGAATGACTACAATGAGCAGTTCTTC. This gives the protein CASSLSGNDYNEQFF. The whole variable domain, remainder taken from reference TRBV5-1 and TRBJ2-1, is KAGVTQTPRYLIKTRGQQVTLSCSPISGHRSVSWYQQTPGQGLQFLFEYFSETQRNKGNFPGRFSGRQFSNSRSEMNVSTLELGDSALYLCASSLSGNDYNEQFFGPGTRLTVL.

The J gene is TRBJ2-7, the V gene TRBV25-1, with D possibly TRBD1 on 5 matching bases. Trimming left V 6 bases short and J 0 bases short, with 12 bases between. The V gene's germline CDR1 is MGHDK and CDR2 SYGVNS. This CDR3 spans 14 amino acids. The CDR3 spells CASSFTGSSYEQYF. CDR3 DNA sequence: TGTGCCAGCAGCTTTACAGGAAGCTCCTACGAGCAGTACTTC.

The chain couples TRBV6-5 to TRBJ2-3; 12 nucleotides align to TRBD1. Germline CDR1 MNHEY, CDR2 SVGAGI. There are 16 residues in the CDR3. The junction had 7 bases not matched to a gene; V was cut back by 4 bases and J by 5 bases. The CDR3 spells CASSLGTGGPQDTQYF. The CDR3 nucleotides are TGTGCCAGCAGTTTGGGGACAGGGGGCCCCCAAGATACGCAGTATTTT.

The chain uses TRBV9 and TRBJ2-7; 9 bases map to TRBD1. The V gene's germline CDR1 is SGDLS and CDR2 YYNGEE. The CDR3 totals 14 residues. V lost 4 bases and J lost 5; bases outside the gene matches: 7. The CDR3 is CASSPGDRVHEQYF. The CDR3 DNA sequence: TGTGCCAGCAGCCCGGGGGACAGGGTCCACGAGCAGTACTTC. The entire variable domain, with the rest obtained from reference TRBV9 and TRBJ2-7, is as follows: DSGVTQTPKHLITATGQRVTLRCSPRSGDLSVYWYQQSLDQGLQFLIQYYNGEERAKGNILERFSAQQFPDLHSELNLSSLELGDSALYFCASSPGDRVHEQYFGPGTRLTVT.

The chain has TRBV7-8 and TRBJ2-7; 9 bases map to TRBD2. With V trimmed by 0 bases and J by 4 bases, 7 bases remained unmatched. This CDR3 contains 16 residues. The germline V gene encodes CDR1 SGHVS and CDR2 FQNEAQ. The CDR3 bases are TGTGCCAGCAGCTTAGCGTCAGCGGGAGGTATTTACGAGCAGTACTTC. Amino acids: CASSLASAGGIYEQYF.

This clone was picked up one time. The J gene is TRBJ1-1, the V gene TRBV19, with D perhaps TRBD1 (6 bases). V was cut by 9 bases and J by 3 bases, with 11 bases left in between. CDR1 and CDR2 (germline): LNHDA, SQIVND (reference sequence). The CDR3 contains 12 residues. Written as DNA, the CDR3 is TGTGCCAGGGAGGGGGGGCACACTGAAGCTTTCTTT. This translates into CAREGGHTEAFF.

This clone was seen just once. The rearrangement joins TRBV27 to TRBJ2-3; the match to TRBD2 covers 11 bases. Trimming removed 1 base from V and 4 bases from J; junction bases left unmatched: 4. This CDR3 has 16 amino acids. Germline V gene data show CDR1 as MNHEY and CDR2 as SMNVEV (reference sequence). The CDR3 DNA follows: TGTGCCAGCAGTTTATTCCTAGCGGGAGGAGCAGATACGCAGTATTTT. This encodes CASSLFLAGGADTQYF.

The rearrangement uses TRBV10-3 and TRBJ2-7, with 7 bases fitting TRBD1. The CDR3 covers 12 residues. With V trimmed by 10 bases and J by 2 bases, 5 bases remained unmatched. Germline-derived CDR1 and CDR2 are ENHRY and SYGVKD. The CDR3 DNA follows: TGTGCCACCAAGGGACAGACCTACGAGCAGTACTTC. As protein: CATKGQTYEQYF.

V is TRBV10-3 and J is TRBJ2-3; 7 bases are shared with TRBD2. Germline V lookup: CDR1 ENHRY, CDR2 SYGVKD. This CDR3 has 16 residues. The junction had 12 bases not matched to a gene; V was cut back by 9 bases and J by 0 bases. In DNA form, the CDR3 reads TGTGCCATTTCCTCATACAGCGGGACTAGCACAGATACGCAGTATTTT. This codes for CAISSYSGTSTDTQYF.

The genes are TRBV5-1 and TRBJ2-1; 8 bases are shared with TRBD2. This CDR3 has 19 amino acids. Germline V gives CDR1 SGHRS, CDR2 YFSETQ. The trim removed 4 bases at V and 7 bases at J, leaving 22 bases unmatched. The CDR3 DNA reads as TGCGCCAGCAGCCTTAATTTCGGAACTTCGGGAGGGCCGGGGAATGAGCAGTTCTTC. Translated, it gives CASSLNFGTSGGPGNEQFF.

This rearrangement joins TRBV29-1 to TRBJ1-5; the D is unclear. Looked up from germline, CDR1 is SQVTM and CDR2 is ANQGSEA. V was trimmed by 5 bases and J by 2 bases, leaving 7 bases between them. The CDR3 is 12 amino acids. The CDR3 protein is CSVSGGNQPQHF. CDR3 nucleotide sequence: TGCAGCGTTTCCGGGGGCAATCAGCCCCAGCATTTT.